These T cell receptor beta chains were read from a single sample in a study of blood T cell repertoires in COVID-19. Profiled with immunoSEQ multiplex PCR; TCRdb holds only in-frame clones, not every one. Of approximately 270,000 clones in the sample, 90% to 95% were seen once. The specimen was PBMCs or T cells enriched from blood (not recorded which). The source is a human donor in a cohort exposed to, infected with or recovered from COVID-19 (not recorded which). The donor label of this sample is uncertain. The CDR3 runs from the conserved cysteine through the conserved F or W. A D gene is named only where the DNA matches it firmly. Size values are once, few and many counts, or a class for expanded clones, and some rows have none.

J gene: TRBJ2-7
clone size: .
D gene: TRBD1
CDR3 length: 15
V gene: TRBV19
CDR3 DNA: TGTGCCAGTAGTATTTCCGGGACAGGGGCCTACGAGCAGTACTTC
CDR3 protein: CASSISGTGAYEQYF

J gene: TRBJ2-1
clone size: .
D gene: .
CDR3 length: 12
V gene: TRBV7-2
CDR3 DNA: TGTGCCAGCAGCCCGCAGGGGCGTCAGCAGTTCTTC
CDR3 protein: CASSPQGRQQFF

J gene: TRBJ2-7
clone size: .
D gene: TRBD1
CDR3 length: 18
V gene: TRBV7-9
CDR3 DNA: TGTGCCAGCAGTCATTACTTTCGGGATTACAGGGGTTTGGGGGAGCAGTACTTC
CDR3 protein: CASSHYFRDYRGLGEQYF

J gene: TRBJ2-7
clone size: .
D gene: TRBD1
CDR3 length: 16
V gene: TRBV5-1
CDR3 DNA: TGCGCCAGCAGCCAACCCCCACCGGGACAGACCTACGAGCAGTACTTC
CDR3 protein: CASSQPPPGQTYEQYF

J gene: TRBJ1-1
clone size: .
D gene: .
CDR3 length: 17
V gene: TRBV7-2
CDR3 DNA: TGTGCCAGCAGCTTAGGCAGGGGCCCCACTACGAACACTGAAGCTTTCTTT
CDR3 protein: CASSLGRGPTTNTEAFF

J gene: TRBJ2-7
clone size: .
D gene: .
CDR3 length: 11
V gene: TRBV20-1
CDR3 DNA: TGCAGTGCTAGCACCGGCTACGAGCAGTACTTC
CDR3 protein: CSASTGYEQYF

J gene: TRBJ2-3
clone size: .
D gene: TRBD2
CDR3 length: 21
V gene: TRBV24-1
CDR3 DNA: TGTGCCACCAGTGATTCTCTTACTAGCGGGGGGGCCTTACGCGGCACAGATACGCAGTATTTT
CDR3 protein: CATSDSLTSGGALRGTDTQYF

J gene: TRBJ1-2
clone size: .
D gene: .
CDR3 length: 12
V gene: TRBV30
CDR3 DNA: TGTGCCTGGAGTGGACAGAACTATGGCTACACCTTC
CDR3 protein: CAWSGQNYGYTF

J gene: TRBJ1-3
clone size: .
D gene: .
CDR3 length: 12
V gene: TRBV30
CDR3 DNA: TGTGCCTGGACAGGCTCAGGAAACACCATATATTTT
CDR3 protein: CAWTGSGNTIYF

J gene: TRBJ2-2
clone size: .
D gene: .
CDR3 length: 19
V gene: TRBV15
CDR3 DNA: TGTGCCACCAGCAGAGATTCTCTCCGGTGGCAGGGTGACACCGGGGAGCTGTTTTTT
CDR3 protein: CATSRDSLRWQGDTGELFF

J gene: TRBJ2-3
clone size: .
D gene: TRBD1
CDR3 length: 14
V gene: TRBV5-1
CDR3 DNA: TGCGCCAGCGCCCATCGACAGGGGGCAGATACGCAGTATTTT
CDR3 protein: CASAHRQGADTQYF

J gene: TRBJ1-6
clone size: .
D gene: .
CDR3 length: 15
V gene: TRBV21-1
CDR3 DNA: TGTGCCAGCAGCACCCACGGGACAGGGGAATCACCCCTCCACTTT
CDR3 protein: CASSTHGTGESPLHF

J gene: TRBJ1-2
clone size: few
D gene: .
CDR3 length: 14
V gene: TRBV18
CDR3 DNA: TGTGCCAGCTCAACCAGGGGTACTAACTATGGCTACACCTTC
CDR3 protein: CASSTRGTNYGYTF

J gene: TRBJ1-2
clone size: .
D gene: .
CDR3 length: 15
V gene: TRBV4-1
CDR3 DNA: TGCGCCAGCAGCCAAGAGGGCCGCCCTAACTATGGCTACACCTTC
CDR3 protein: CASSQEGRPNYGYTF

J gene: TRBJ2-5
clone size: .
D gene: TRBD2
CDR3 length: 15
V gene: TRBV7-7
CDR3 DNA: TGTGCCAGCAGCCCACTAGCGGGGGTACAAGAGACCCAGTACTTC
CDR3 protein: CASSPLAGVQETQYF

J gene: TRBJ1-1
clone size: .
D gene: TRBD1
CDR3 length: 12
V gene: TRBV29-1
CDR3 DNA: TGCAGCGTTGACCGACAGGGTACTGAAGCTTTCTTT
CDR3 protein: CSVDRQGTEAFF

J gene: TRBJ1-6
clone size: many
D gene: TRBD1
CDR3 length: 18
V gene: TRBV9
CDR3 DNA: TGTGCCAGCAGCGGCCTGTCGGACAGGGGTGCCTATAATTCACCCCTCCACTTT
CDR3 protein: CASSGLSDRGAYNSPLHF

J gene: TRBJ1-5
clone size: .
D gene: TRBD1
CDR3 length: 17
V gene: TRBV6-4
CDR3 DNA: TGTGCCAGCAGTGACCCAGACAGGGTCCTTTACAATCAGCCCCAGCATTTT
CDR3 protein: CASSDPDRVLYNQPQHF

J gene: TRBJ2-7
clone size: .
D gene: TRBD1
CDR3 length: 16
V gene: TRBV19
CDR3 DNA: TGTGCCAGTAGTCTATACCCGGACAGGGGGTTACACGAGCAGTACTTC
CDR3 protein: CASSLYPDRGLHEQYF

J gene: TRBJ1-1
clone size: .
D gene: .
CDR3 length: 15
V gene: TRBV6-5
CDR3 DNA: TGTGCCAGCAGTCCATTGACAGGAAGGACCACTGAAGCTTTCTTT
CDR3 protein: CASSPLTGRTTEAFF

J gene: TRBJ1-6
clone size: .
D gene: TRBD1
CDR3 length: 15
V gene: TRBV19
CDR3 DNA: TGTGCCAGTAGTATAAAACAGGGGTATAATTCACCCCTCCACTTT
CDR3 protein: CASSIKQGYNSPLHF

J gene: TRBJ1-2
clone size: .
D gene: .
CDR3 length: 16
V gene: TRBV4-1
CDR3 DNA: TGCGCCAGCAGCCAACCGATCCGGGGGGCTAACTATGGCTACACCTTC
CDR3 protein: CASSQPIRGANYGYTF

J gene: TRBJ2-2
clone size: .
D gene: .
CDR3 length: 16
V gene: TRBV6-5
CDR3 DNA: TGTGCCAGCAGTTACTCGGAGACAGAGTACACCGGGGAGCTGTTTTTT
CDR3 protein: CASSYSETEYTGELFF

J gene: TRBJ2-7
clone size: .
D gene: TRBD1
CDR3 length: 15
V gene: TRBV3-1/TRBV3-2
CDR3 DNA: TGTGCCAGCAGCCAGGACCGGGACAGATCCTACGAGCAGTACTTC
CDR3 protein: CASSQDRDRSYEQYF

J gene: TRBJ2-3
clone size: .
D gene: TRBD2
CDR3 length: 17
V gene: TRBV3-1/TRBV3-2
CDR3 DNA: TGTGCCAGCAGCCAAGATGCTAGCGGGGGGGCGGCGGATACGCAGTATTTT
CDR3 protein: CASSQDASGGAADTQYF

J gene: TRBJ1-4
clone size: once
D gene: .
CDR3 length: 18
V gene: TRBV6-1
CDR3 DNA: TGTGCCAGCAGTGAACCTTTCAGGACAGCAATAAAGGGTGAAAAACTGTTTTTT
CDR3 protein: CASSEPFRTAIKGEKLFF

J gene: TRBJ1-2
clone size: .
D gene: .
CDR3 length: 18
V gene: TRBV27
CDR3 DNA: TGTGCCAGCAGTTTATCGCCCCAGGACAGAGGGGCTCGAGGTGGCTACACCTTC
CDR3 protein: CASSLSPQDRGARGGYTF

J gene: TRBJ1-4
clone size: .
D gene: TRBD1
CDR3 length: 13
V gene: TRBV2
CDR3 DNA: TGTGCCAGCAGGGCAGGGGGTTCTGAAAAACTGTTTTTT
CDR3 protein: CASRAGGSEKLFF

J gene: TRBJ2-1
clone size: once
D gene: .
CDR3 length: 16
V gene: TRBV5-6
CDR3 DNA: TGTGCCAGCAGCTTGAGAGGAGCCCACCGGGGCAATGAGCAGTTCTTC
CDR3 protein: CASSLRGAHRGNEQFF